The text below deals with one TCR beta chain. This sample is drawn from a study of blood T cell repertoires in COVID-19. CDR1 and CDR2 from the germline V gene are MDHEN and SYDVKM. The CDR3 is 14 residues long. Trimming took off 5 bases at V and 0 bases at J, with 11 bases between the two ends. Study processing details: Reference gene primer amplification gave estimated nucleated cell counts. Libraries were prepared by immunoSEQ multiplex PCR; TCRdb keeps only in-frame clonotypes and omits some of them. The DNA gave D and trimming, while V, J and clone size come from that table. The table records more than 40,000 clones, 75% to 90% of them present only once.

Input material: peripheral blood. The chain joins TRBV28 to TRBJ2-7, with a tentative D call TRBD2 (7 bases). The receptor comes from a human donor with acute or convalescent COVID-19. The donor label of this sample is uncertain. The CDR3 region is CASSRGGNSYEQYF. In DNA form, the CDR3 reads TGTGCCAGCAGTAGGGGGGGCAACTCCTACGAGCAGTACTTC.